The present T cell receptor (beta chain) was sequenced within a study of human T cells and chemical hapten exposure. This clonotype was counted many times. Germline assignment: CDR1 SQVTM and CDR2 ANQGSEA. The CDR3 contains 15 residues. Trimming took 8 bases from V and 7 from J; bases not matched to a gene: 11. Time point denoted: patch test 2, 6 weeks after DPC sensitization. This sample's treatment: therapeutic diphenylcyclopropenone sensitization with weekly scalp DPC. TCRdb re-derived calls from the RACE reads in MiXCR, one entry per CDR3 protein. The profile shows about 400,000 distinct CDR3 sequences, over 6% of them singletons.

V is TRBV29-1 and J is TRBJ2-1; 13 bases are shared with TRBD2. Sequencing was performed on whole blood, taken in connection with sensitization to the hapten diphenylcyclopropenone (DPC). The clonotype comes from a woman aged 18-35 years with alopecia areata. Some clones in this sample may be carry-over from other donors' samples. CDR3 DNA sequence: TGCAGCTCCCGGTCCGGGACTAGCGGGGAGAATGAGCAGTTCTTC. It translates to CSSRSGTSGENEQFF.